This passage covers 11 T cell receptor beta chains from one sample sequenced in a study of blood T cell repertoires in COVID-19 (dated by TCRdb to 2020 to 2021). To prepare the library, the immunoSEQ multiplex PCR assay was applied. TCRdb retrieved this table from immuneACCESS and kept in-frame rearrangements only. Not all clones are present; in checked studies, unresolved V genes account for under half, and no reason is known for the remainder. In all, the sample holds about 440,000 clones, and 70% to 90% of those were seen once. The ten largest clonotypes hold approximately 2% of the sample. Sample: PBMCs or T cells enriched from blood (not recorded which). These receptors were collected from a woman aged 18-30 years with acute COVID-19.

The V call is TRBV28, the J call TRBJ2-1; 10 positions agree with TRBD2. This CDR3 is 16 amino acids long. V was pared by 2 bases and J by 7 bases, with 8 bases of the junction left unmatched. Germline V gene lookup returns CDR1 MDHEN and CDR2 SYDVKM. The CDR3 here is CASSLEVAGGRNEQFF. CDR3 nucleotides: TGTGCCAGCAGTTTAGAAGTAGCGGGAGGTAGGAATGAGCAGTTCTTC. Full variable domain (outside the CDR3, taken from reference TRBV28 and TRBJ2-1): DVKVTQSSRYLVKRTGEKVFLECVQDMDHENMFWYRQDPGLGLRLIYFSYDVKMKEKGDIPEGYSVSREKKERFSLILESASTNQTSMYLCASSLEVAGGRNEQFFGPGTRLTVL.

The J gene is TRBJ1-6, the V gene TRBV5-8, with 7 bases aligning to TRBD1. The V and J ends lost 1 base and 2 bases, in that order; junction bases with no gene match: 6. This CDR3 spans 17 amino acids. Per germline, CDR1 SGHTS and CDR2 YDEGEE. Here the CDR3 reads CASSLYRGRTYNSPLHF. In nucleotides, the CDR3 is TGTGCCAGCAGCTTGTACAGGGGCCGTACCTATAATTCACCCCTCCACTTT.

The chain employs TRBV5-4 and TRBJ2-7, with 7 bases identical to TRBD1. With 3 bases clipped from V and 4 bases from J, the junction kept 7 bases outside the gene matches. In germline, CDR1 is SGHNT, CDR2 YYREEE (reference sequence). There are 14 residues in the CDR3. The CDR3 reads CASSSQGERYEQYF. The CDR3, as DNA: TGTGCCAGCAGCTCGCAGGGGGAGAGGTACGAGCAGTACTTC.

This chain joins TRBV6-2 or TRBV6-3 and TRBJ1-1, with D possibly being TRBD1 (6 bases). The CDR3 runs to 14 residues. The V end was cut by 6 bases, the J end by 1 base, with 12 bases between. Germline V gives CDR1 MNHEY, CDR2 SVGEGT. This CDR3 reads CASSQGSGNTEAFF. CDR3 in DNA: TGTGCCAGCAGCCAGGGGTCGGGGAACACTGAAGCTTTCTTT.

The gene calls are TRBV6-5 and TRBJ2-7; 9 bases fit TRBD1. Germline CDR1 is MNHEY and CDR2 is SVGAGI. V shed 6 bases, J shed 4 bases, and the junction held 10 bases outside the gene matches. The CDR3 loop spans 15 amino acids. CDR3 residues: CASSLDRGTLYEQYF. Written as DNA, the CDR3 is TGTGCCAGCAGCTTGGACAGGGGCACCCTATACGAGCAGTACTTC.

The rearrangement joins TRBV6-5 to TRBJ1-4; D gene uncertain. CDR1 and CDR2 (germline): MNHEY, SVGAGI. The CDR3 sequence is 15 residues long. Trimming stripped 7 bases from V and 0 bases from J, with 12 bases between. The CDR3 DNA sequence: TGTGCCAGCAATCCCTACAGAGCAACTAATGAAAAACTGTTTTTT. Translation gives CASNPYRATNEKLFF.

This chain uses TRBV13 with TRBJ2-1; TRBD2 aligns across 7 bases. The CDR3 has 14 residues. Germline lookup yields CDR1 PRHDT and CDR2 FYEKMQ (reference sequence). Trimming took 5 bases from V and 5 from J; bases not matched to a gene: 6. CDR3 residues: CASSKGLINNEQFF. The CDR3 DNA is TGTGCCAGCAGCAAGGGACTAATCAACAATGAGCAGTTCTTC.

The chain is built from TRBV9 and TRBJ1-3; maybe TRBD1 (6 bases). V lost 4 bases and J lost 1, with 9 bases in between. In germline, CDR1 is SGDLS, CDR2 YYNGEE. The CDR3 extends over 14 amino acids. The CDR3 sequence: CASSPQGSGNTIYF. As DNA, the CDR3 is TGTGCCAGCAGCCCCCAGGGGTCTGGAAACACCATATATTTT.

The chain couples TRBV7-3 to TRBJ2-5, with TRBD1 matching over 11 bases. Losses at the gene ends were 4 bases for V and 6 bases for J; bases not matched to a gene: 7. Germline CDR1 SGHTA, CDR2 FQGTGA. This CDR3 comprises 15 residues. The CDR3 coding sequence is TGTGCCAGCAGCTCGGGACAGGGGGACCAGAAGACCCAGTACTTC. This encodes CASSSGQGDQKTQYF. The whole variable domain, remainder taken from reference TRBV7-3 and TRBJ2-5, is GAGVSQTPSNKVTEKGKYVELRCDPISGHTALYWYRQSLGQGPEFLIYFQGTGAADDSGLPNDRFFAVRPEGSVSTLKIQRTERGDSAVYLCASSSGQGDQKTQYFGPGTRLLVL.

This sequence joins TRBV24-1 and TRBJ2-1, with 10 bases that match TRBD1. CDR1 and CDR2 from the germline V gene are KGHDR and SFDVKD. The J segment lost 8 bases and the V segment lost 6 bases, leaving 6 bases of the junction unmatched. The CDR3 consists of 14 residues. CDR3 DNA sequence: TGTGCCACCAGTCATTCCGGGACAGGGGATGAGCAGTTCTTC. The encoded protein is CATSHSGTGDEQFF.

The chain employs TRBV7-2 and TRBJ2-3; 12 nucleotides align to TRBD2. With V trimmed by 2 bases and J by 4 bases, 4 bases remained unmatched. CDR3 length: 16 residues. Germline lookup yields CDR1 SGHTA and CDR2 FQGNSA. Here the CDR3 DNA reads TGTGCCAGCAGCTTACTAGCGGGGGGGCTCCCAGATACGCAGTATTTT. Its translation is CASSLLAGGLPDTQYF. The whole variable domain, remainder taken from reference TRBV7-2 and TRBJ2-3, is GAGVSQSPSNKVTEKGKDVELRCDPISGHTALYWYRQSLGQGLEFLIYFQGNSAPDKSGLPSDRFSAERTGGSVSTLTIQRTQQEDSAVYLCASSLLAGGLPDTQYFGPGTRLTVL.